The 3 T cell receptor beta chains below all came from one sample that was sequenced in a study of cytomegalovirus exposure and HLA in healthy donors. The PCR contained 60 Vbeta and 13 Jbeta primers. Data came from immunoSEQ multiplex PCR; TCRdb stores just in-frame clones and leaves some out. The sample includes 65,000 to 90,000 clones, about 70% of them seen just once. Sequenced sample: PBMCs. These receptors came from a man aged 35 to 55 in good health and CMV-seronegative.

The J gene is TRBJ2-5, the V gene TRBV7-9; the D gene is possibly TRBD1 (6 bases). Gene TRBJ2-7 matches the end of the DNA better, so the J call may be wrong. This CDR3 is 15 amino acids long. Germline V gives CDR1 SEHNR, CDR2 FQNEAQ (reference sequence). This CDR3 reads CASSFREQGSYEQYF. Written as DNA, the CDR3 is TGTGCCAGCAGCTTTCGGGAACAGGGATCCTACGAGCAGTACTTC.

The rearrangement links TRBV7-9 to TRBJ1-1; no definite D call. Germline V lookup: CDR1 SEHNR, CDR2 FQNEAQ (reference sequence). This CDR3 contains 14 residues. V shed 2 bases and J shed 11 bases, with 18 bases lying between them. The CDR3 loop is CASSLIEDPLRAFF. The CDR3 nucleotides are TGTGCCAGCAGCTTAATCGAGGATCCGCTTCGGGCTTTCTTT.

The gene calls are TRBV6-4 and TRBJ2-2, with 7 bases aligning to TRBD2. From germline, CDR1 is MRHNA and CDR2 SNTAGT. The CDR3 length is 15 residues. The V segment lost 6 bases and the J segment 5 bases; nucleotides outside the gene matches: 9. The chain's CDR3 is CASSHSREGTGELFF. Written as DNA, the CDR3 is TGTGCCAGCAGCCACTCGAGGGAGGGGACCGGGGAGCTGTTTTTT.